This T cell receptor beta chain was sequenced during a study of cytomegalovirus exposure and HLA in healthy donors. Notes on the study in general: Most TCR sequences proved rare, with some public TCRs found in many donors. A later look showed TCR association rates differing by HLA locus, highest for DRB1 and lowest for HLA-C.

The germline CDR1 and CDR2 sequences are SGHRS and YFSETQ. The CDR3 consists of 14 residues. Germline trimming cut 3 bases from V and 8 bases from J; bases unmatched to any gene: 6. A remark on this clone: Its matching antigen is unknown.

PCR amplification relied on 60 Vbeta primers (plus 13 Jbeta primers). The method was immunoSEQ multiplex PCR; TCRdb's version includes in-frame clones alone and lacks a portion of them. The sample has roughly 180,000 clones; 84% are singletons. Sequenced material: PBMCs. V is TRBV5-1 and J is TRBJ1-4, with TRBD1 matching 8 bases. This TCR was sampled from a girl aged 5-17 years in good health and CMV-seropositive. The CDR3 is CASSYDRGGEKLFF. The CDR3, as DNA: TGCGCCAGCAGCTACGACAGGGGCGGGGAAAAACTGTTTTTT.